These T cell receptor beta chains were read from a single sample in a study of regulatory T cells in long-lasting Graves disease. Each CDR3 protein is one row after TCRdb ran MiXCR on the multiplex PCR reads. The sample records about 210,000 distinct CDR3 sequences, approximately 18% being singletons. The same data also contributed to another study, on T cells in Graves' hyperthyroidism and ophthalmopathy.

The sequences come from peripheral blood mononuclear cells (PBMCs), collected at new diagnosis, from a patient treated with antithyroid drugs. These receptor sequences come from a woman in her 30s with Graves disease. Both conserved end residues are part of each CDR3. The D gene is left open where the match is weak.

j_call: TRBJ2-5; d_call: .; v_call: TRBV19; cdr3_aa: CASSIMGGGPETQYF
j_call: TRBJ1-1; d_call: TRBD1; v_call: TRBV3-1; cdr3_aa: CASSRGRGEAEAFF
j_call: TRBJ1-1; d_call: TRBD1; v_call: TRBV28; cdr3_aa: CASRKRDSLNTEAFF
j_call: TRBJ2-4; d_call: .; v_call: TRBV27; cdr3_aa: CASSSYTTGKAGKRVIQYF
j_call: TRBJ1-5; d_call: .; v_call: TRBV14; cdr3_aa: CASSLQRGVRQPQHF
j_call: TRBJ2-2; d_call: .; v_call: TRBV11-2; cdr3_aa: CASSLVQNTGELFF
j_call: TRBJ2-1; d_call: .; v_call: TRBV30; cdr3_aa: CAWSGPTSINEQFF
j_call: TRBJ1-1; d_call: .; v_call: TRBV20-1; cdr3_aa: CSARDLGANTPSDTEAYF
j_call: TRBJ2-1; d_call: TRBD2; v_call: TRBV28; cdr3_aa: CASSTTSGAYNEQFF
j_call: TRBJ1-2; d_call: TRBD1; v_call: TRBV4-1; cdr3_aa: CASSQVHRGGNYGYTF
j_call: TRBJ1-4; d_call: .; v_call: TRBV6-1; cdr3_aa: CASSDFLATNEKLFF
j_call: TRBJ2-6; d_call: .; v_call: TRBV9; cdr3_aa: CASSARDSISGANVLTF
j_call: TRBJ1-2; d_call: .; v_call: TRBV30; cdr3_aa: CAWSIIIGPGGYTF
j_call: TRBJ1-6; d_call: .; v_call: TRBV12-3/TRBV12-4; cdr3_aa: CASSPDRFSSPLHF
j_call: TRBJ1-1; d_call: .; v_call: TRBV30; cdr3_aa: CAWRPGRVALYTEAFF
j_call: TRBJ2-7; d_call: TRBD1; v_call: TRBV27; cdr3_aa: CASSMPRAGGHEQYF
j_call: TRBJ1-1; d_call: .; v_call: TRBV3-1; cdr3_aa: CASSQEGRFTEAFF
j_call: TRBJ2-1; d_call: TRBD2; v_call: TRBV7-6; cdr3_aa: CASSLERTSGAYNEQFF
j_call: TRBJ2-3; d_call: .; v_call: TRBV9; cdr3_aa: CASTPGVPSTDTQYF
j_call: TRBJ1-2; d_call: .; v_call: TRBV20-1; cdr3_aa: CSAIHDSETYNYGYTF
j_call: TRBJ1-1; d_call: TRBD1; v_call: TRBV6-2/TRBV6-3; cdr3_aa: CASRLLPTGGTEAFF
j_call: TRBJ1-1; d_call: .; v_call: TRBV5-1; cdr3_aa: CASSSITNTEAFF
j_call: TRBJ2-3; d_call: TRBD1; v_call: TRBV20-1; cdr3_aa: CSARGDSTTDTQYF
j_call: TRBJ1-2; d_call: .; v_call: TRBV5-6; cdr3_aa: CASSDPRFGYTF
j_call: TRBJ2-7; d_call: TRBD1; v_call: TRBV28; cdr3_aa: CASRDDRAKLYEQYF
j_call: TRBJ2-5; d_call: .; v_call: TRBV9; cdr3_aa: CASSTQGAETQYF
j_call: TRBJ2-3; d_call: .; v_call: TRBV5-6; cdr3_aa: CASSRGTDTQYF
j_call: TRBJ2-7; d_call: .; v_call: TRBV18; cdr3_aa: CASSPGRSYEQYF
j_call: TRBJ2-7; d_call: TRBD2; v_call: TRBV5-1; cdr3_aa: CASRLAGGYEQYF
j_call: TRBJ2-3; d_call: .; v_call: TRBV3-1; cdr3_aa: CASSQVTGASDTQYF
j_call: TRBJ2-1; d_call: .; v_call: TRBV9; cdr3_aa: CASSVGGGALSNEQFF
j_call: TRBJ1-2; d_call: TRBD1; v_call: TRBV6-1; cdr3_aa: CASSRDRGNYGYTF
j_call: TRBJ2-7; d_call: .; v_call: TRBV18; cdr3_aa: CASSSTAYWDEQYF
j_call: TRBJ1-1; d_call: .; v_call: TRBV11-3; cdr3_aa: CASSLDQGAEAFF
j_call: TRBJ2-7; d_call: TRBD2; v_call: TRBV4-1; cdr3_aa: CASSQDRLAGPAYEQYF
j_call: TRBJ1-6; d_call: TRBD1; v_call: TRBV6-5; cdr3_aa: CASSYLGTGRDSPLHF
j_call: TRBJ1-2; d_call: TRBD1; v_call: TRBV9; cdr3_aa: CASSAPSGGATAGTANGYTF
j_call: TRBJ1-4; d_call: .; v_call: TRBV12-3/TRBV12-4; cdr3_aa: CASSLWLELRGEKLFF
j_call: TRBJ2-2; d_call: .; v_call: TRBV7-2; cdr3_aa: CASSLLGYTGELFF
j_call: TRBJ2-1; d_call: .; v_call: TRBV3-1; cdr3_aa: CASSQGFGYNEQFF
j_call: TRBJ2-1; d_call: TRBD2; v_call: TRBV20-1; cdr3_aa: CSALGTTSSYNEQFF
j_call: TRBJ2-7; d_call: .; v_call: TRBV27; cdr3_aa: CASSSGPTHEQYF
j_call: TRBJ1-1; d_call: .; v_call: TRBV9; cdr3_aa: CASSVARGPEAFF
j_call: TRBJ1-5; d_call: .; v_call: TRBV6-2/TRBV6-3; cdr3_aa: CASSEVVGESQPQHF
j_call: TRBJ1-5; d_call: .; v_call: TRBV6-1; cdr3_aa: CAKGGSGNQPQHF
j_call: TRBJ1-2; d_call: .; v_call: TRBV12-3/TRBV12-4; cdr3_aa: CASSFGGGWGGYTF
j_call: TRBJ2-7; d_call: TRBD1; v_call: TRBV13; cdr3_aa: CASRRTGQAEVEQYF
j_call: TRBJ1-3; d_call: .; v_call: TRBV11-2; cdr3_aa: CASSMDGRSGNTIYF
j_call: TRBJ1-5; d_call: .; v_call: TRBV7-9; cdr3_aa: CASSLANSNQPQHF
j_call: TRBJ1-2; d_call: .; v_call: TRBV29-1; cdr3_aa: CSVEAGTHGYTF
j_call: TRBJ2-7; d_call: .; v_call: TRBV11-2; cdr3_aa: CASSRGAQDEQYF
j_call: TRBJ2-1; d_call: .; v_call: TRBV7-2; cdr3_aa: CASSEGLVEQFF
j_call: TRBJ1-3; d_call: .; v_call: TRBV2; cdr3_aa: CASRGTWDGNTIYF